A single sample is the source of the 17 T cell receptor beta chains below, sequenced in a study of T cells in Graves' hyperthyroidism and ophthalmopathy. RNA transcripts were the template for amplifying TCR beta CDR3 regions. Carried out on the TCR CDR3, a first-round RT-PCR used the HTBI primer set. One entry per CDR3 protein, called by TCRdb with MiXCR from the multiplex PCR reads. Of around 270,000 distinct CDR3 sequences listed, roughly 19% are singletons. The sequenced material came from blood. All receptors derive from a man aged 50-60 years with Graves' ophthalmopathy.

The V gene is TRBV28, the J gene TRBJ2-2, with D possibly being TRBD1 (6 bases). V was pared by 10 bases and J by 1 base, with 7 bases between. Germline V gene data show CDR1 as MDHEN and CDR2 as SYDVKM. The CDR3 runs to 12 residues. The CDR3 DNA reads TGTGCCACGGACAGGAACACCGGGGAGCTGTTTTTT. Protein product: CATDRNTGELFF. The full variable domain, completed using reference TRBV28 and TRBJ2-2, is DVKVTQSSRYLVKRTGEKVFLECVQDMDHENMFWYRQDPGLGLRLIYFSYDVKMKEKGDIPEGYSVSREKKERFSLILESASTNQTSMYLCATDRNTGELFFGEGSRLTVL.

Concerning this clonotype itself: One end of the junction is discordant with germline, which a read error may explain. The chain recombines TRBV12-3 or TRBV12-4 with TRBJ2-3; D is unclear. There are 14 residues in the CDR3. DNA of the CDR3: TGTGCCAGCAGTTTAACCCGTTCGTCAGATACGGAGTATTTT. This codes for CASSLTRSSDTEYF.

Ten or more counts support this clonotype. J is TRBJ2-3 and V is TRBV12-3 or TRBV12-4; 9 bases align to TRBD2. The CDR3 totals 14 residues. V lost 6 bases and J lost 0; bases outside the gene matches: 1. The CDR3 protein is CASRSGRSTDTQYF. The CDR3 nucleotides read TGTGCCAGCAGAAGCGGGAGGAGCACAGATACGCAGTATTTT.

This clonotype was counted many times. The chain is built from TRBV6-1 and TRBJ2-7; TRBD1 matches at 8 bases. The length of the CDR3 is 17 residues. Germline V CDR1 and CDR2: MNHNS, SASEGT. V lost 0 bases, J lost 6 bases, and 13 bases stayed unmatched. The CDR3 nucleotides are TGTGCCAGCAGTGAAGCGCTAGGAGGGACAGGAGGTGTCGAGCAGTACTTC. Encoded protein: CASSEALGGTGGVEQYF.

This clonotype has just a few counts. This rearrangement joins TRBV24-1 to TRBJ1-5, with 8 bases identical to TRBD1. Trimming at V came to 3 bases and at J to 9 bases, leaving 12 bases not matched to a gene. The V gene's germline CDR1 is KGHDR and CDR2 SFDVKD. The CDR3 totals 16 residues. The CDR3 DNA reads TGTGCCACCAGTGATGCTACCGGGACAGGATTTGGGCCCCAGCATTTT. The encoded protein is CATSDATGTGFGPQHF.

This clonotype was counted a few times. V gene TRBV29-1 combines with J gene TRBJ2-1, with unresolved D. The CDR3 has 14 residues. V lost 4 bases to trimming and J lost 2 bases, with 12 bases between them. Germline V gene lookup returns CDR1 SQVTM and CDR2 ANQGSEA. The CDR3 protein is CSVGALGPYNEQFF. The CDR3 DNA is TGCAGCGTTGGGGCCTTAGGCCCCTACAATGAGCAGTTCTTC.

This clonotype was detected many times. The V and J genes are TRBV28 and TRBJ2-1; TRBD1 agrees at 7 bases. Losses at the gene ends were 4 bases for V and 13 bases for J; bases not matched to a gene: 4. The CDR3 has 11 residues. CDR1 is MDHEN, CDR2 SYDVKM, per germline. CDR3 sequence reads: CASSYRGFQFF. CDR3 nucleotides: TGTGCCAGCAGTTACAGGGGATTTCAGTTCTTC.

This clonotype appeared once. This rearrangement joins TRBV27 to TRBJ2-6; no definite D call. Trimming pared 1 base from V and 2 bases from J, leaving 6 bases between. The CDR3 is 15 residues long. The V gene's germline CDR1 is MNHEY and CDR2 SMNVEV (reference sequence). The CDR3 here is CASSLYRPGANVLTF. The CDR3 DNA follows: TGTGCCAGCAGTTTATACCGGCCTGGGGCCAACGTCCTGACTTTC.

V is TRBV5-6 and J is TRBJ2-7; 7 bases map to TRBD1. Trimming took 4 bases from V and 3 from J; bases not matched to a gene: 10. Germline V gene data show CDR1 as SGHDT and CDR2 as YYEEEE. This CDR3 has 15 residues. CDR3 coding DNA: TGTGCCAGCAGCGGTTCGGGACAGAAATTCTACGAGCAGTACTTC. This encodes CASSGSGQKFYEQYF.

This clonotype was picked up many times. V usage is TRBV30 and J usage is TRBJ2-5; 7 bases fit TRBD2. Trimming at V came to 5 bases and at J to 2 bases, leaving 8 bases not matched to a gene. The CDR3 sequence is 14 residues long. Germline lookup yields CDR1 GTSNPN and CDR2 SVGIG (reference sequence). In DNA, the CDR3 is TGTGCCTGGGGGGGGGGAGGTGGACAAGAGACCCAGTACTTC. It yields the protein CAWGGGGGQETQYF.

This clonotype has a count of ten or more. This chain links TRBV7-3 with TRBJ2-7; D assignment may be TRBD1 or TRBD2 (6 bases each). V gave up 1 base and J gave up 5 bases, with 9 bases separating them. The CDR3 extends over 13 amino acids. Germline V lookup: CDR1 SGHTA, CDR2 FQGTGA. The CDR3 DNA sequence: TGTGCCAGCAGCTTAAGGAGGGGGGACGAGCAGTACTTC. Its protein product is CASSLRRGDEQYF.

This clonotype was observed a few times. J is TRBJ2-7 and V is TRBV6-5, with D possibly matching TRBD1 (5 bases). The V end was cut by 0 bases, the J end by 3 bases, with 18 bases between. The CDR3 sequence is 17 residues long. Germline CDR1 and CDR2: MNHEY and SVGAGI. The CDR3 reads CASSYSLVPGSYYEQYF. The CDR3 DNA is TGTGCCAGCAGTTACTCGCTCGTGCCAGGGTCCTACTACGAGCAGTACTTC.

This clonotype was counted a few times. The CDR3 bases are TGCGCCAGCAGCCGGGGGACAGATGCAAACTACGAGCAGTACTTC. This codes for CASSRGTDANYEQYF. The chain links TRBV4-1 to TRBJ2-7, with 7 bases lining up with TRBD1. This CDR3 is built from 15 residues. The germline V gene has CDR1 MGHRA and CDR2 YSYEKL. The junction had 9 bases not matched to a gene; V was cut back by 4 bases and J by 3 bases.

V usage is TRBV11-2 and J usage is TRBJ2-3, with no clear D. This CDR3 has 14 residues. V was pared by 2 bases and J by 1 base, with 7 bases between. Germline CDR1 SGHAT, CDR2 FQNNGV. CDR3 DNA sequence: TGTGCCAGCAGCTTATACACCGGCACAGATACGCAGTATTTT. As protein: CASSLYTGTDTQYF.

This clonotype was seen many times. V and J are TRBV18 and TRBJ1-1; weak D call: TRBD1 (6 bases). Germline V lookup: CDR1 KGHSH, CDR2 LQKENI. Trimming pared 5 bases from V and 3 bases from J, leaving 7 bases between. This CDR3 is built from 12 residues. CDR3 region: CASSGQHTEAFF. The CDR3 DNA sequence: TGTGCCAGCTCAGGACAGCACACTGAAGCTTTCTTT.

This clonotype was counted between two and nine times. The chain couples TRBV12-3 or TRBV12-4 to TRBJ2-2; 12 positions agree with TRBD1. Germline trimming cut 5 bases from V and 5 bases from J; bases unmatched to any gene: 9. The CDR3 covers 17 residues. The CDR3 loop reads CASSTGTGGIMTGELFF. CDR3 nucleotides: TGTGCCAGCAGTACCGGGACAGGGGGCATTATGACCGGGGAGCTGTTTTTT.

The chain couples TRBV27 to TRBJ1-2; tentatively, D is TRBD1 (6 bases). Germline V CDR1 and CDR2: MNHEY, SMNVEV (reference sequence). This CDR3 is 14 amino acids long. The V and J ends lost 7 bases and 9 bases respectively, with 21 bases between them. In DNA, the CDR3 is TGTGCCAGCAACCCGCAGCCCCGGGACAATAGCTACACCTTC. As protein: CASNPQPRDNSYTF.